The 12 T cell receptor beta chains reported below all come from one sample, sequenced in a study of OX40 agonist ivuxolimab in advanced cancers. The receptor library was made with the immunoSEQ multiplex PCR assay. Drawn from immuneACCESS, this table holds only the in-frame rearrangements with V and J called that TCRdb kept. Clones are partly lost; checked studies trace under half to an unresolved V gene and leave the rest unexplained. Within this sample are tens of thousands of clones, with nearly 90% of them counted one time only. The ten largest clones add up to less than 0.45% of the sample. The sample in question was CD4+ or CD8+ T cells sorted from blood, obtained in a trial of the OX40 agonist ivuxolimab. The receptor set was obtained from an adult with an advanced solid tumor such as melanoma, head and neck, liver or kidney cancer.

This chain links TRBV7-9 with TRBJ2-7; 9 nucleotides match TRBD2. The CDR3 has 14 amino acids. The V gene end was trimmed by 3 bases and the J gene end by 5 bases; junction bases not matched to a gene: 5. Germline V lookup: CDR1 SEHNR, CDR2 FQNEAQ (reference sequence). CDR3 sequence: CASSFGRGGDEQYF. In DNA form, the CDR3 reads TGTGCCAGCAGCTTTGGGCGGGGGGGCGACGAGCAGTACTTC.

This clone was seen only once. In DNA form, the CDR3 reads TGCGCCAGCAGCTCCCACCCCGGTCAGCCCCAGCATTTT. Translation: CASSSHPGQPQHF. V gene TRBV4-3 combines with J gene TRBJ1-5, with D unresolved. The CDR3 runs 13 residues. The ends were cut back, 5 bases at V and 6 bases at J, with 11 bases in the middle. CDR1 LGHNA and CDR2 YSLEER come from the germline V gene.

V and J are TRBV7-8 and TRBJ2-7; D perhaps matches TRBD1 (5 bases). V gave up 0 bases and J gave up 3 bases, with 12 bases separating them. This CDR3 contains 15 residues. CDR1 and CDR2 from the germline V gene are SGHVS and FQNEAQ. The CDR3 region is CASSLAQGVNYEQYF. CDR3 bases: TGTGCCAGCAGCTTAGCGCAGGGCGTAAACTACGAGCAGTACTTC. Filled out from reference TRBV7-8 and TRBJ2-7, the complete variable domain reads GAGVSQSPRYKVAKRGQDVALRCDPISGHVSLFWYQQALGQGPEFLTYFQNEAQLDKSGLPSDRFFAERPEGSVSTLKIQRTQQEDSAVYLCASSLAQGVNYEQYFGPGTRLTVT.

The rearrangement links TRBV6-1 to TRBJ2-7; the D gene could be TRBD1 or TRBD2 (6 bases each). Germline V gives CDR1 MNHNS, CDR2 SASEGT. V lost 7 bases and J lost 6, with 13 bases in between. This CDR3 has 12 amino acids. CDR3 nucleotide sequence: TGTGCCAGCACGGACAGCGGGCTCGAGCAGTACTTC. As protein: CASTDSGLEQYF.

This clone was picked up one time. The chain uses TRBV10-3 and TRBJ2-4; the match to TRBD1 covers 7 bases. Germline CDR1 and CDR2: ENHRY and SYGVKD. Trimming cost V 3 bases and J 0 bases; bases outside gene matches: 8. The CDR3 runs 17 residues. The CDR3 region is CAISDPDRELAKNIQYF. The CDR3 region has the DNA TGTGCCATCAGTGACCCAGACAGGGAACTAGCCAAAAACATTCAGTACTTC.

This chain links TRBV6-5 with TRBJ1-1, with 7 bases fitting TRBD1. Germline CDR1 is MNHEY and CDR2 is SVGAGI. Losses at the gene ends were 6 bases for V and 1 base for J; bases not matched to a gene: 8. The CDR3 runs to 15 residues. The CDR3 DNA reads TGTGCCAGCAGACCGACAGGGAACTGGAACACTGAAGCTTTCTTT. Protein sequence: CASRPTGNWNTEAFF.

The chain carries TRBV6-5 and TRBJ2-5; tentative D call: TRBD2 (6 bases). V lost 5 bases, J lost 7 bases, and 20 bases lay in between. Germline values: CDR1 MNHEY, CDR2 SVGAGI. The CDR3 runs to 15 residues. The CDR3 reads CASSKLGDGRGTQYF. CDR3 DNA: TGTGCCAGCAGTAAGCTCGGAGACGGGCGGGGGACCCAGTACTTC.

The chain carries TRBV5-4 and TRBJ1-2; D is unclear. Germline CDR1 and CDR2: SGHNT and YYREEE (reference sequence). The CDR3 has 14 residues. V lost 0 bases and J 3 bases, leaving 9 bases between the germline ends. Here the CDR3 reads CASSLGENYYGYTF. CDR3 sequence (DNA): TGTGCCAGCAGCTTGGGGGAAAATTACTATGGCTACACCTTC.

This clone has only one observation. The chain uses TRBV9 and TRBJ2-3; the match to TRBD2 covers 7 bases. V shed 0 bases, J shed 0 bases, and the junction held 7 bases outside the gene matches. This CDR3 contains 17 residues. Germline CDR1 SGDLS, CDR2 YYNGEE. The CDR3: CASSVEGARGSTDTQYF. The CDR3 bases are TGTGCCAGCAGCGTAGAAGGGGCGCGGGGGAGCACAGATACGCAGTATTTT.

This sequence joins TRBV29-1 and TRBJ2-3; TRBD1 aligns across 8 bases. From germline, CDR1 is SQVTM and CDR2 ANQGSEA. V lost 4 bases, J lost 3 bases, and 12 bases stayed unmatched. The CDR3 runs 16 residues. The CDR3 loop is CSVVSMDRDTTDTQYF. DNA for the CDR3: TGCAGCGTTGTTAGCATGGACAGGGACACTACAGATACGCAGTATTTT.

V and J are TRBV11-2 and TRBJ1-1, with D tentatively TRBD1 (5 bases). The V gene's germline CDR1 is SGHAT and CDR2 FQNNGV. Trimming removed 4 bases from V and 11 bases from J, with 14 bases in between. This CDR3 contains 12 residues. DNA for the CDR3: TGTGCCAGCAGCTCGGACGGGGACGGGGCTTTCTTT. As protein: CASSSDGDGAFF.

This clone occurred a few times. The chain recombines TRBV29-1 with TRBJ2-1; D is ambiguous. The germline gives CDR1 SQVTM, CDR2 ANQGSEA. Trimming removed 3 bases at V and 4 bases at J, with 7 bases between. The CDR3 has 12 residues. In DNA, the CDR3 is TGCAGCGTTGACCGGCAATACAATGAGCAGTTCTTC. Amino acid sequence: CSVDRQYNEQFF.